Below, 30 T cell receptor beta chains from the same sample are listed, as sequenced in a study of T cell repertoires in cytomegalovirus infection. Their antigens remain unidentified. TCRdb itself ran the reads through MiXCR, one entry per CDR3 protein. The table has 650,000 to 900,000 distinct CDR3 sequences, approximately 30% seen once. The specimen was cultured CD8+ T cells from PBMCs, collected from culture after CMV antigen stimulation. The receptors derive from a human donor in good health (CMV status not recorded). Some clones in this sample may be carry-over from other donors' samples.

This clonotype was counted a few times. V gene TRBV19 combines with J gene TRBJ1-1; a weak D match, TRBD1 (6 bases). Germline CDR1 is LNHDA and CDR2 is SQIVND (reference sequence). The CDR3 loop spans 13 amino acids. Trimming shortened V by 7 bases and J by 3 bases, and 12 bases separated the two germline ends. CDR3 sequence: CASNEGGYTEAFF. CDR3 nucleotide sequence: TGTGCCAGTAACGAGGGGGGATACACTGAAGCTTTCTTT. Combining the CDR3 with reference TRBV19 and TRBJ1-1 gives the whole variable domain DGGITQSPKYLFRKEGQNVTLSCEQNLNHDAMYWYRQDPGQGLRLIYYSQIVNDFQKGDIAEGYSVSREKKESFPLTVTSAQKNPTAFYLCASNEGGYTEAFFGQGTRLTVV.

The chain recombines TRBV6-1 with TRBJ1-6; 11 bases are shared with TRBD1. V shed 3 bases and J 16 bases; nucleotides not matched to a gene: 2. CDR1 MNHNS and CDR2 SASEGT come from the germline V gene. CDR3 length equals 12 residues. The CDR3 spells CASSEGQGDLHF. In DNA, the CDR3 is TGTGCCAGCAGTGAGGGACAGGGGGATCTCCACTTT.

CDR3 in DNA: TGTGCCAGCAGCAACCCCAGGGATACCAAAAACATTCAGTACTTC. This translates into CASSNPRDTKNIQYF. V gene TRBV6-2 or TRBV6-3 combines with J gene TRBJ2-4; tentatively, D is TRBD1 (5 bases). V was cut by 6 bases and J by 2 bases, with 14 bases left in between. This CDR3 is 15 amino acids long. Germline V CDR1 and CDR2: MNHEY, SVGEGT.

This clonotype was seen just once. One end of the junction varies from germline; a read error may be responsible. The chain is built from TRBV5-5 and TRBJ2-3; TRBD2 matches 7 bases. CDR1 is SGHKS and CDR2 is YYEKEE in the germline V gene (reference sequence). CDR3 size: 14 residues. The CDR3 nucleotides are TGTGCCAGCAGCTGGGTGACTAGCATAGATACGCAGTATTTT. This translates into CASSWVTSIDTQYF.

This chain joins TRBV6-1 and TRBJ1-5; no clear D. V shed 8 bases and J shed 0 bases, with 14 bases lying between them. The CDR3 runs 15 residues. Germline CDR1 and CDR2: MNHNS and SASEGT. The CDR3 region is CASGKRGNSNQPQHF. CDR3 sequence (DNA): TGTGCCAGCGGGAAACGAGGAAATAGCAATCAGCCCCAGCATTTT.

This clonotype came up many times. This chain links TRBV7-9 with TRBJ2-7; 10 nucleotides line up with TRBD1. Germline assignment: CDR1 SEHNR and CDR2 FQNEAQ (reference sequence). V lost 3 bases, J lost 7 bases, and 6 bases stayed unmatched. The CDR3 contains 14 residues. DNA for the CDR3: TGTGCCAGCAGCTTGGGGACAGGGGTCGGGGAGCAGTACTTC. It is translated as CASSLGTGVGEQYF.

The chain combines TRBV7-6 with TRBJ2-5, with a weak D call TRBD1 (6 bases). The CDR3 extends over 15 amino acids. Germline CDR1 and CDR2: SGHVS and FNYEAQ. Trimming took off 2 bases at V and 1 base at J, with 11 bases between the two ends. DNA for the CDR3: TGTGCCAGCAGCTTATTTGCAGGGGTCCAAGAGACCCAGTACTTC. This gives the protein CASSLFAGVQETQYF.

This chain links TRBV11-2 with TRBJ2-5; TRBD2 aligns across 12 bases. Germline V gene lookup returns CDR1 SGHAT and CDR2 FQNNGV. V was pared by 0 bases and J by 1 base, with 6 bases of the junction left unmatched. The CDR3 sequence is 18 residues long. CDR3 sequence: CASSLDQLAGGSQETQYF. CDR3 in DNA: TGTGCCAGCAGCTTAGACCAGCTAGCGGGGGGGAGCCAAGAGACCCAGTACTTC.

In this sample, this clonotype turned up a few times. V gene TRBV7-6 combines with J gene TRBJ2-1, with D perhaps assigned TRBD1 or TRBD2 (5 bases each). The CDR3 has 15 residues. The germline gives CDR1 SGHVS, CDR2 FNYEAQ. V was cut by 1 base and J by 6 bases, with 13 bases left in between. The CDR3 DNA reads TGTGCCAGCAGCTTAGGGGGCGGGCTGTCCAATGAGCAGTTCTTC. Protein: CASSLGGGLSNEQFF.

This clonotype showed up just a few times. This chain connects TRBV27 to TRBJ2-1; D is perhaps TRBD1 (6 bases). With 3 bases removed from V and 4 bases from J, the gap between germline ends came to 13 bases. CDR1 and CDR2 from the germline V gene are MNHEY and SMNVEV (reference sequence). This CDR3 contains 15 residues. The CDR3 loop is CASSFPWGRYNEQFF. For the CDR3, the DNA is TGTGCCAGCAGTTTCCCCTGGGGGCGGTACAATGAGCAGTTCTTC.

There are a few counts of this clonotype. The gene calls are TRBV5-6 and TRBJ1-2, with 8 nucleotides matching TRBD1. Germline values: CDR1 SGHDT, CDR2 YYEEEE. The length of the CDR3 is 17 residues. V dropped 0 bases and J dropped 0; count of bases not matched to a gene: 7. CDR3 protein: CASSLEARGQANYGYTF. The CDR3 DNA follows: TGTGCCAGCAGCTTGGAGGCCAGGGGGCAAGCTAACTATGGCTACACCTTC.

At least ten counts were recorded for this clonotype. The CDR3 nucleotides are TGCGCCAGCAGTGTGGGACAGGGTTACGAGCAGTACTTC. This encodes CASSVGQGYEQYF. This rearrangement joins TRBV10-2 to TRBJ2-7, with TRBD1 matching 9 bases. The CDR3 covers 13 residues. After removal of 4 bases from V and 4 bases from J, the junction contained 2 bases not matched to a gene. CDR1 and CDR2 from the germline V gene are WSHSY and SAAADI.

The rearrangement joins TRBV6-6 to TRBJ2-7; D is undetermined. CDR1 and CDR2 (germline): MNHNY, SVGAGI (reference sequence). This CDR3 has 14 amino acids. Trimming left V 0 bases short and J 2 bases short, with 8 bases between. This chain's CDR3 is CASSYSEVPYEQYF. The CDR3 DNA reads TGTGCCAGCAGTTACTCGGAAGTACCCTACGAGCAGTACTTC.

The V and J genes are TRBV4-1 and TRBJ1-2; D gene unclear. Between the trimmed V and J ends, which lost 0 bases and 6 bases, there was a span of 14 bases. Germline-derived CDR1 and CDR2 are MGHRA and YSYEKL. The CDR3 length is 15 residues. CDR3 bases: TGCGCCAGCAGCCAAGAGACGGTTCACAGCAATGGCTACACCTTC. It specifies CASSQETVHSNGYTF.

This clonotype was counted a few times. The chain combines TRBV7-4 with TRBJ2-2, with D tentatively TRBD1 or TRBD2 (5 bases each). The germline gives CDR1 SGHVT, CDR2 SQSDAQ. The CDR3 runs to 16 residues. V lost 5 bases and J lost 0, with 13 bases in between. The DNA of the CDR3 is TGTGCCAGCAGCACCGGGACCCTACCGAACACCGGGGAGCTGTTTTTT. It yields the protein CASSTGTLPNTGELFF. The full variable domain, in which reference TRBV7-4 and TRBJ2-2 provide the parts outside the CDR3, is GAGVSQSPRYKVAKRGRDVALRCDSISGHVTLYWYRQTLGQGSEVLTYSQSDAQRDKSGRPSGRFSAERPERSVSTLKIQRTEQGDSAVYLCASSTGTLPNTGELFFGEGSRLTVL.

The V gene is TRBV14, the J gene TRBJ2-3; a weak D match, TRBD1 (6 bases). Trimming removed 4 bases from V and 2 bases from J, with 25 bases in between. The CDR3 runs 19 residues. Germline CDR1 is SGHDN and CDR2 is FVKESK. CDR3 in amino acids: CASSPRYRDLEHATDTQYF. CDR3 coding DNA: TGTGCCAGCAGCCCCCGGTACAGGGATCTGGAACACGCCACAGATACGCAGTATTTT. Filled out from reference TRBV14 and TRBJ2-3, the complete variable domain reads EAGVTQFPSHSVIEKGQTVTLRCDPISGHDNLYWYRRVMGKEIKFLLHFVKESKQDESGMPNNRFLAERTGGTYSTLKVQPAELEDSGVYFCASSPRYRDLEHATDTQYFGPGTRLTVL.

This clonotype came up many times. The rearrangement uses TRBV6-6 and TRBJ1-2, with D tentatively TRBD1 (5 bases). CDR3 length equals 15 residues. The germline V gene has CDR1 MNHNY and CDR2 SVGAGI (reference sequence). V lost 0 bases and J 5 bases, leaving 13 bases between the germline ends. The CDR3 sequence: CASSYSSSGGYGYTF. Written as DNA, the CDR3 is TGTGCCAGCAGTTACTCGAGCTCGGGGGGGTATGGCTACACCTTC.

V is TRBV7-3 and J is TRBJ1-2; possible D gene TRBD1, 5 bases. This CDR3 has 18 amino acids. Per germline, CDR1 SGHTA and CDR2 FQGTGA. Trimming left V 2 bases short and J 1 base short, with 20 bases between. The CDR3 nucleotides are TGTGCCAGCAGCTTACGAGCAGGGAGCAGCCTAATTAACTATGGCTACACCTTC. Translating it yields CASSLRAGSSLINYGYTF.

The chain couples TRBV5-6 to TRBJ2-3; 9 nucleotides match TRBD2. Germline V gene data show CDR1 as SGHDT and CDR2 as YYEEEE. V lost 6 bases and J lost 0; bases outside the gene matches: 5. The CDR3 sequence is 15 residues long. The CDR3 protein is CASIEGLASTDTQYF. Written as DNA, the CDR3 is TGTGCCAGCATTGAGGGACTAGCCAGCACAGATACGCAGTATTTT.

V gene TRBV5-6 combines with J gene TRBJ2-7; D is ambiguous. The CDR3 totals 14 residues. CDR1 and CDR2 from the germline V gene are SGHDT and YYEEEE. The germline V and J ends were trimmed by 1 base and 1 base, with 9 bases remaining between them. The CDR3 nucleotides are TGTGCCAGCAGCTTGATCGCCGGTTCCTACGAGCAGTACTTC. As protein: CASSLIAGSYEQYF. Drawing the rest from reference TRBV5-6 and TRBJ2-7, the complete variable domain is DAGVTQSPTHLIKTRGQQVTLRCSPKSGHDTVSWYQQALGQGPQFIFQYYEEEERQRGNFPDRFSGHQFPNYSSELNVNALLLGDSALYLCASSLIAGSYEQYFGPGTRLTVT.

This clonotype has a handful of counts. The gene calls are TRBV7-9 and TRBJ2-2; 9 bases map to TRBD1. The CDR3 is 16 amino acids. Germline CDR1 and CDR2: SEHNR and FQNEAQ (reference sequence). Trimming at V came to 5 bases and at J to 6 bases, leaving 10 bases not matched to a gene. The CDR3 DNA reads TGTGCCAGCAGCCCGGGCGGACAGGGGTTTCCCGGGGAGCTGTTTTTT. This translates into CASSPGGQGFPGELFF.

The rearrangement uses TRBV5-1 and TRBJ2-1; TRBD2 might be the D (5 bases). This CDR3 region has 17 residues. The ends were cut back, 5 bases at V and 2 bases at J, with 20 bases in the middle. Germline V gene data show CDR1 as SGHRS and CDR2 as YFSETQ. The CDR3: CASSRPLGGPTYNEQFF. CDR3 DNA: TGCGCCAGCAGTAGGCCTCTAGGCGGGCCAACCTACAATGAGCAGTTCTTC.

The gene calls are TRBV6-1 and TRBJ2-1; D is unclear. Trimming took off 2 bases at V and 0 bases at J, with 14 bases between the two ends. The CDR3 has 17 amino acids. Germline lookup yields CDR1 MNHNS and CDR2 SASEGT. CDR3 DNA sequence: TGTGCCAGCAGTGAATTTTTGGCCGCAAGCTCCTACAATGAGCAGTTCTTC. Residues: CASSEFLAASSYNEQFF.

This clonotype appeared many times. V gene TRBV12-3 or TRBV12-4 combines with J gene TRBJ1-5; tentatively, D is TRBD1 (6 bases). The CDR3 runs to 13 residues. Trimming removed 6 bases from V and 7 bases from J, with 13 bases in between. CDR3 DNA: TGTGCCAGCAGAATGGGGGCGGAGCAGCCCCAGCATTTT. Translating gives CASRMGAEQPQHF.

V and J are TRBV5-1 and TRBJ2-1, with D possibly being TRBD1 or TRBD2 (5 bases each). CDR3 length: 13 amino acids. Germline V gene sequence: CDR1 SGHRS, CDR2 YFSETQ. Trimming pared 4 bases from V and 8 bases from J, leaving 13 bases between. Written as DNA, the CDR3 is TGCGCCAGCAGCCTCGCTCGGGGCTATGAGCAGTTCTTC. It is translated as CASSLARGYEQFF.

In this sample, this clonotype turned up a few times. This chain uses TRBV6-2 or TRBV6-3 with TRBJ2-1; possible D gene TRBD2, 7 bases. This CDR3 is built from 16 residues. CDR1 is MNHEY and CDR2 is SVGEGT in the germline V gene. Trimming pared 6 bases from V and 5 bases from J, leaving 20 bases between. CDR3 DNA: TGTGCCAGCAGGGACAGACTAGCAGGGATCCACAATGAGCAGTTCTTC. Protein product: CASRDRLAGIHNEQFF.

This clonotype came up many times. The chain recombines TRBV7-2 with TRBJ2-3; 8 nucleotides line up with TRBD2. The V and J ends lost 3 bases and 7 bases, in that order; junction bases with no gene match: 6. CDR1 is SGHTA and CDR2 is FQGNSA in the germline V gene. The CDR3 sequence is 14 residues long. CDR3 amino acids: CASSFLAGRNTQYF. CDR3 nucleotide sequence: TGTGCCAGCAGCTTCTTAGCGGGGCGGAATACGCAGTATTTT. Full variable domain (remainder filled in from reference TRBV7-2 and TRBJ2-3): GAGVSQSPSNKVTEKGKDVELRCDPISGHTALYWYRQSLGQGLEFLIYFQGNSAPDKSGLPSDRFSAERTGGSVSTLTIQRTQQEDSAVYLCASSFLAGRNTQYFGPGTRLTVL.

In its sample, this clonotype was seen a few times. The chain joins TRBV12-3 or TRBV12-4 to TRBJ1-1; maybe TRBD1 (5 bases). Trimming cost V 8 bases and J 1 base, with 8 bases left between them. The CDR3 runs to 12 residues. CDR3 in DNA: TGTGCCAGCGACCAGGGGAACACTGAAGCTTTCTTT. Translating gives CASDQGNTEAFF.

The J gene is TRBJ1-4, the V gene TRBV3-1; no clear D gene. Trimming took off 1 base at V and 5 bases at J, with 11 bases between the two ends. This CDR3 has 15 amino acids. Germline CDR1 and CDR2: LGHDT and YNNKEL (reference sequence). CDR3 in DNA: TGTGCCAGCAGCCAAGGAGGTTATAAAAATGAAAAACTGTTTTTT. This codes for CASSQGGYKNEKLFF. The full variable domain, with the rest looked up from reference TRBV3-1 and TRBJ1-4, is DTAVSQTPKYLVTQMGNDKSIKCEQNLGHDTMYWYKQDSKKFLKIMFSYNNKELIINETVPNRFSPKSPDKAHLNLHINSLELGDSAVYFCASSQGGYKNEKLFFGSGTQLSVL.

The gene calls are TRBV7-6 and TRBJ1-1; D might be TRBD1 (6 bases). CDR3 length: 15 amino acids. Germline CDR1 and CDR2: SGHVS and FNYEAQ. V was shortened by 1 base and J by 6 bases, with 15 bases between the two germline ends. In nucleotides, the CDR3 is TGTGCCAGCAGCTTAGTAGGTCAGGGGACTGCTGAAGCTTTCTTT. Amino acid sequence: CASSLVGQGTAEAFF.